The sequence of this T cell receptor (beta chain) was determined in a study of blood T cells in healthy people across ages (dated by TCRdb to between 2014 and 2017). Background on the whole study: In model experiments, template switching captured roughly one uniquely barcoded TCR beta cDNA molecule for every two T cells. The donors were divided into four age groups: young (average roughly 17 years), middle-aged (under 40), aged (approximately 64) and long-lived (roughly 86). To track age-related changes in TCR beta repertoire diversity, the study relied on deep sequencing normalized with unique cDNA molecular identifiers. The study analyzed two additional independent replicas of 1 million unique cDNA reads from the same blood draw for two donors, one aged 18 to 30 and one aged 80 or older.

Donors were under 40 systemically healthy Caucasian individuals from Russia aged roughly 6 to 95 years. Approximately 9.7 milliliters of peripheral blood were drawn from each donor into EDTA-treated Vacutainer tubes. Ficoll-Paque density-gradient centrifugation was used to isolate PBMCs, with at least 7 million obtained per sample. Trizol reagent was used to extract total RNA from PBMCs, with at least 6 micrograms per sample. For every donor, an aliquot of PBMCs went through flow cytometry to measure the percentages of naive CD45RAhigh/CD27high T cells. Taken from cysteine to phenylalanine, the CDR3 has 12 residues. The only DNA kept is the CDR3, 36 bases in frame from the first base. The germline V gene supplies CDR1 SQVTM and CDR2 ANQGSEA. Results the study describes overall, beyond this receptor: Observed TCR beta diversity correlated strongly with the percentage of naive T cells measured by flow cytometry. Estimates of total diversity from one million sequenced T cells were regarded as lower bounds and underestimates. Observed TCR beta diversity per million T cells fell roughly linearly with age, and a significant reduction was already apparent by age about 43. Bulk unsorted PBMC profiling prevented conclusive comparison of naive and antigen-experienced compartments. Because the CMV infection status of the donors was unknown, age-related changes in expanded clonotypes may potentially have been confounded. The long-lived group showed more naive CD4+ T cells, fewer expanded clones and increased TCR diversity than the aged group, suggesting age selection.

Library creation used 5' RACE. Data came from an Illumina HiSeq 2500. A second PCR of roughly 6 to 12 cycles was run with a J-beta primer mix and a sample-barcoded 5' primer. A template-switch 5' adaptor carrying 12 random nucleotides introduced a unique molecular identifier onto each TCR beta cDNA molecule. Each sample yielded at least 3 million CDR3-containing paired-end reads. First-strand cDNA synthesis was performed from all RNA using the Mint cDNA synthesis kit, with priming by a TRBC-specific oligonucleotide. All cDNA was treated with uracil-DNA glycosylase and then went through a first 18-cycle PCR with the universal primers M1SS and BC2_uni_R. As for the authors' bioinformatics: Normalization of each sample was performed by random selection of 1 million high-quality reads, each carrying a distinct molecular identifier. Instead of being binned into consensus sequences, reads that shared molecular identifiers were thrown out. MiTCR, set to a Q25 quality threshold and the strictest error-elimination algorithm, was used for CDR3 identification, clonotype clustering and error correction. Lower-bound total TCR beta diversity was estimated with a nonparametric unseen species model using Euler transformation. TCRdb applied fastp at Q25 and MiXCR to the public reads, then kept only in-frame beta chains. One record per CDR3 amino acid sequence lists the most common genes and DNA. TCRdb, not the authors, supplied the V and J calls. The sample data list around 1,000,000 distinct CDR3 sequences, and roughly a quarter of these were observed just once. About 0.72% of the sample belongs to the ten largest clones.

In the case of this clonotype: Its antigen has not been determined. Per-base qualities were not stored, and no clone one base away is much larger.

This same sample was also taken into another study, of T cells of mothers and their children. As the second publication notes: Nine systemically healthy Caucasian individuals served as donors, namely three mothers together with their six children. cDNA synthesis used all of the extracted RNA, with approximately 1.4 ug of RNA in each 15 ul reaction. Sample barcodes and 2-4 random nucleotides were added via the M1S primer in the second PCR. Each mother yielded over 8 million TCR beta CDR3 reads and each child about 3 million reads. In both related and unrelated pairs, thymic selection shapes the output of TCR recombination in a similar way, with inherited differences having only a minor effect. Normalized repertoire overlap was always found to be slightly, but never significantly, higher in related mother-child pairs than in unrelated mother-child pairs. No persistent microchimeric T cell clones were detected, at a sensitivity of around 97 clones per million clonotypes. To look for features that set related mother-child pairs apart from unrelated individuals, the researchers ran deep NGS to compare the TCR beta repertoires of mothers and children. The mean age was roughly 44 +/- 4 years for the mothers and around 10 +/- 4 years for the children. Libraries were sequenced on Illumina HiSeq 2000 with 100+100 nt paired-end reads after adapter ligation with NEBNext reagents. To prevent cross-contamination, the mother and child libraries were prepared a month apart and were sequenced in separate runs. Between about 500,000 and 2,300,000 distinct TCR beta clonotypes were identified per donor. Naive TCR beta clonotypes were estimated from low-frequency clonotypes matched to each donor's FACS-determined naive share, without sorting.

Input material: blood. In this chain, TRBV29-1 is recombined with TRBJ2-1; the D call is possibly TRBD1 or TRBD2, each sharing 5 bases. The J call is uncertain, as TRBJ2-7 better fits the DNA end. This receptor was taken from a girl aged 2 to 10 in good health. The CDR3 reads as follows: CSVGTHSYEQYF. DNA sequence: TGCAGCGTAGGGACCCACTCCTACGAGCAGTACTTC.